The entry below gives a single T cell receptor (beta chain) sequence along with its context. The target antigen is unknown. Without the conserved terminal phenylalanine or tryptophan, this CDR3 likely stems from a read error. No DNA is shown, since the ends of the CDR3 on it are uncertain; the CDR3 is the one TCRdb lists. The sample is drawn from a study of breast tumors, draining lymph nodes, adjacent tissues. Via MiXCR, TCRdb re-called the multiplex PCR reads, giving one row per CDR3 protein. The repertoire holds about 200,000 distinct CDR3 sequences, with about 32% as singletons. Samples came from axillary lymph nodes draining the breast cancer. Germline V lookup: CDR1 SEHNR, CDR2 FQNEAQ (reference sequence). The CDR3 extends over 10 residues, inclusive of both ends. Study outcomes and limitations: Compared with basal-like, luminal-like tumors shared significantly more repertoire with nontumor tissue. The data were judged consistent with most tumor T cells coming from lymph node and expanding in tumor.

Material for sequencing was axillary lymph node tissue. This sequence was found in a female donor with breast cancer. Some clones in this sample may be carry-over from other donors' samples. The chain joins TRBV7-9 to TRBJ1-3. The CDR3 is CASSEALGLA.